This T cell receptor beta chain was obtained from a study of T cell responses to AZD1222 COVID-19 vaccine. Study-wide results and caveats: Spike was spanned by vaccine-associated CD4 TCRs, with dominance at 160-218 and 743-854. Reportedly, nearly half the spike-specific TCRs target unmutated variant regions. A mostly white British donor set with more females was recruited, and clonal diversity was possibly underestimated.

Only in-frame clones appear in the TCRdb table, and some are missing; sequencing was by immunoSEQ multiplex PCR. The repertoire holds approximately 180,000 clones, around 90% seen once, with under 6.5% in the top ten. Regarding this clone: Its cognate antigen is unknown.

Germline lookup yields CDR1 SGHRS and CDR2 YFSETQ. Trimming left V 3 bases short and J 5 bases short, with 18 bases between. CDR3 length equals 15 residues. The receptor was derived from an adult in good health. The rearrangement uses TRBV5-1 and TRBJ2-7; possible D gene TRBD1, 6 bases. Sequences were derived from peripheral blood, sampled on day 0 of AZD1222 vaccination. CDR3 in DNA: TGCGCCAGCAGCTCGCAGACAGGAGCCAACGACGAGCAGTACTTC. It specifies CASSSQTGANDEQYF.